This T cell receptor (beta chain) was captured in a study of tumor and adjacent non-tumor tissue in lung cancer. Study summary: Patients comprised 12 adenocarcinoma, a couple of squamous cell carcinoma and 1 small cell lung cancer.

In regard to this clonotype: Relative to the germline gene, one junction end is altered; a read error may explain this.

This sample's RNA came from whole unsorted tissue. TCRbeta libraries were built with three rounds of nested PCR, modified from ARM-PCR. TCRdb reprocessed the multiplex PCR reads with MiXCR, giving one entry per CDR3 protein. The data hold fewer than 150,000 distinct CDR3 sequences, with about 71% observed a single time. The TCR comes from a man between 60 and 75 years old with small cell lung cancer. Sample: lung tumor tissue.

This CDR3 reads CASSFRVVETGRTETFF. CDR3 DNA sequence: TGTGCCAGCAGCTTTAGGGTGGTGGAGACAGGGAGAACTGAAACTTTCTTT. The chain recombines TRBV11-2 with TRBJ1-1, with 7 positions matching TRBD1. CDR1 SGHAT and CDR2 FQNNGV come from the germline V gene. The length of the CDR3 is 17 residues. Full variable domain (rest looked up from reference TRBV11-2 and TRBJ1-1): EAGVAQSPRYKIIEKRQSVAFWCNPISGHATLYWYQQILGQGPKLLIQFQNNGVVDDSQLPKDRFSAERLKGVDSTLKIQPAKLEDSAVYLCASSFRVVETGRTETFFGQGTRLTVV.